This T cell receptor beta chain was sequenced for a study of OX40 agonist ivuxolimab in advanced cancers. Study-level points and caveats: Antigen specificity remained undetermined for the expanded peripheral T cells. CD4+ and CD8+ blood T cells expanded clonally by week 6 at 0.1 to 3.0 mg/kg.

Libraries were prepared by immunoSEQ multiplex PCR; TCRdb keeps only in-frame clonotypes and omits some of them. The sample contains 20,000 to 25,000 clones, around 85% of which appear only once. For this clone: Its cognate antigen is unknown.

The CDR3 has 16 amino acids. Germline V gene data show CDR1 as LNHNV and CDR2 as YYDKDF (reference sequence). J was trimmed by 5 bases and V by 4 bases; bases with no gene match: 13. V gene TRBV15 combines with J gene TRBJ2-7; 8 bases fit TRBD1. The sequences come from CD4+ or CD8+ T cells sorted from blood, collected in a trial of the OX40 agonist ivuxolimab. This TCR was recovered from an adult with an advanced solid tumor such as melanoma, head and neck, liver or kidney cancer. CDR3 sequence reads: CATSTYSRDRNHEQYF. CDR3 coding DNA: TGTGCCACCAGCACCTACTCGCGGGACAGGAACCACGAGCAGTACTTC. Looking up the rest from reference TRBV15 and TRBJ2-7 gives the full variable domain: DAMVIQNPRYQVTQFGKPVTLSCSQTLNHNVMYWYQQKSSQAPKLLFHYYDKDFNNEADTPDNFQSRRPNTSFCFLDIRSPGLGDTAMYLCATSTYSRDRNHEQYFGPGTRLTVT.